The next 14 T cell receptor beta chains were all read from a single sample in a study of PD-1 blockade in mismatch repair-deficient tumors. Produced via immunoSEQ multiplex PCR; TCRdb's table is partial and in-frame only. Of tens of thousands of clones in the sample, approximately 84% were seen once. The material sequenced was PBMCs, taken less than 7 weeks after starting pembrolizumab. All receptors come from an adult with mismatch repair-deficient cancer.

This sequence joins TRBV18 and TRBJ2-1, with 7 positions matching TRBD2. CDR1 KGHSH and CDR2 LQKENI come from the germline V gene. The CDR3 runs 17 residues. The J segment lost 3 bases and the V segment lost 3 bases, leaving 11 bases of the junction unmatched. The CDR3, as DNA: TGTGCCAGCTCACCCAAATACAGCGGGACTGACTACAATGAGCAGTTCTTC. Protein sequence: CASSPKYSGTDYNEQFF.

The chain uses TRBV14 and TRBJ2-3; tentatively, D is TRBD1 (6 bases). Per the germline V gene, CDR1 is SGHDN and CDR2 is FVKESK. V lost 6 bases and J lost 3, with 16 bases in between. This CDR3 is built from 15 residues. The CDR3 region is CASRPLQGATDTQYF. DNA for the CDR3: TGTGCCAGCAGACCATTACAGGGAGCGACAGATACGCAGTATTTT. The whole variable domain, remainder taken from reference TRBV14 and TRBJ2-3, is EAGVTQFPSHSVIEKGQTVTLRCDPISGHDNLYWYRRVMGKEIKFLLHFVKESKQDESGMPNNRFLAERTGGTYSTLKVQPAELEDSGVYFCASRPLQGATDTQYFGPGTRLTVL.

V and J are TRBV6-4 and TRBJ2-3; 10 bases fit TRBD2. Trimming cost V 7 bases and J 4 bases; bases outside gene matches: 8. In germline, CDR1 is MRHNA, CDR2 SNTAGT. The CDR3 runs 15 residues. The CDR3 nucleotides read TGTGCCAGCATCATAGCGGGAGGCCCCCCAGATACGCAGTATTTT. Encoded protein: CASIIAGGPPDTQYF.

The chain links TRBV28 to TRBJ1-2; TRBD1 matches at 7 bases. With 5 bases clipped from V and 0 bases from J, the junction kept 6 bases outside the gene matches. This CDR3 is built from 15 residues. The germline V gene has CDR1 MDHEN and CDR2 SYDVKM. CDR3 protein: CASSQQGRANYGYTF. The CDR3 DNA reads TGTGCCAGCAGTCAACAGGGGAGAGCTAACTATGGCTACACCTTC.

Only one count was recorded for this clone. The rearrangement links TRBV4-1 to TRBJ2-1, with 12 nucleotides matching TRBD2. V dropped 0 bases and J dropped 12; count of bases not matched to a gene: 12. The CDR3 is made up of 17 amino acids. The V gene's germline CDR1 is MGHRA and CDR2 YSYEKL. CDR3 in amino acids: CASSQDPSASGRAVQFF. The CDR3 DNA reads TGCGCCAGCAGCCAAGACCCCTCGGCTAGCGGGAGGGCCGTGCAGTTCTTC.

The chain carries TRBV7-6 and TRBJ2-1; perhaps TRBD1 as D (5 bases). The CDR3 covers 15 residues. The germline V and J ends were trimmed by 4 bases and 1 base, with 11 bases remaining between them. Germline loops: CDR1 SGHVS, CDR2 FNYEAQ. CDR3 amino acids: CASSSQGGSYNEQFF. In DNA form, the CDR3 reads TGTGCCAGCAGCTCCCAGGGTGGATCCTACAATGAGCAGTTCTTC.

The chain joins TRBV29-1 to TRBJ2-3; D gene ambiguous. Germline V CDR1 and CDR2: SQVTM, ANQGSEA. The V gene lost 2 bases and the J gene lost 6 bases, with 9 bases spanning the gap. The CDR3 runs 12 residues. CDR3 DNA sequence: TGCAGCGTTGAACCCTCTAGGGATACGCAGTATTTT. Translating gives CSVEPSRDTQYF.

The chain joins TRBV28 to TRBJ2-1; 8 nucleotides match TRBD2. CDR3 size: 16 residues. With V trimmed by 4 bases and J by 6 bases, 11 bases remained unmatched. Germline CDR1 and CDR2: MDHEN and SYDVKM. The CDR3 loop is CASSSVSGRGGNEQFF. In DNA form, the CDR3 reads TGTGCCAGCAGTTCTGTAAGCGGGAGAGGTGGCAATGAGCAGTTCTTC.

This chain connects TRBV11-2 to TRBJ2-1, with TRBD2 matching 11 bases. Germline-derived CDR1 and CDR2 are SGHAT and FQNNGV. This CDR3 has 16 residues. With 4 bases clipped from V and 7 bases from J, the junction kept 9 bases outside the gene matches. The CDR3 DNA reads TGTGCCAGCAGCTCGCAGACTAGCGGGACGTCAAATGAGCAGTTCTTC. Its protein is CASSSQTSGTSNEQFF.

The chain employs TRBV7-9 and TRBJ2-2, with TRBD1 identical over 8 bases. Trimming removed 6 bases from V and 5 bases from J; junction bases left unmatched: 8. Germline CDR1 and CDR2: SEHNR and FQNEAQ (reference sequence). The CDR3 spans 15 residues. The CDR3 spells CASRPGGAGTGELFF. The CDR3 region has the DNA TGTGCCAGCAGGCCAGGGGGCGCCGGGACCGGGGAGCTGTTTTTT.

CDR3 protein: CASSFGPRQSTDTQYF. The CDR3 DNA sequence: TGTGCCAGCAGCTTCGGTCCTCGACAGAGCACAGATACGCAGTATTTT. This chain uses TRBV7-8 with TRBJ2-3, with a weak D call TRBD1 (5 bases). The germline CDR1 and CDR2 sequences are SGHVS and FQNEAQ. CDR3 length equals 16 residues. V was trimmed by 3 bases and J by 0 bases, leaving 13 bases between them.

The gene calls are TRBV2 and TRBJ1-1, with 9 bases lining up with TRBD1. This CDR3 region has 15 residues. Germline-derived CDR1 and CDR2 are SNHLY and FYNNEI. Unmatched junction bases numbered 4, after V lost 5 bases and J lost 0 bases. The CDR3 spells CASSWDRVMNTEAFF. In nucleotides, the CDR3 is TGTGCCAGCAGTTGGGACAGGGTAATGAACACTGAAGCTTTCTTT.

The gene calls are TRBV6-5 and TRBJ2-4, with 9 bases matching TRBD1. After removal of 10 bases from V and 6 bases from J, the junction contained 7 bases not matched to a gene. The CDR3 extends over 13 amino acids. Germline V gene lookup returns CDR1 MNHEY and CDR2 SVGAGI. CDR3 coding DNA: TGTGCCACCCGAGGACAGGGGACAAACATTCAGTACTTC. Amino acids: CATRGQGTNIQYF.

V usage is TRBV6-5 and J usage is TRBJ2-6; 7 nucleotides align to TRBD1. The CDR3 loop spans 15 amino acids. J lost 2 bases, V lost 6 bases, and 4 bases had no gene match. The V gene's germline CDR1 is MNHEY and CDR2 SVGAGI. The CDR3 loop reads CASRVTGPGANVLTF. CDR3 bases: TGTGCCAGCAGAGTGACAGGGCCTGGGGCCAACGTCCTGACTTTC.